The source of this T cell receptor (beta chain) is a study of response to subunit inactivated influenza vaccine. General study findings and limits: The authors offered the suggestion that each seasonal influenza vaccination recruits few new T cells.

MiXCR, applied by TCRdb to the RT-PCR reads, yields one record per CDR3 protein. The profile shows approximately 520,000 distinct CDR3 sequences, about 25% of them singletons. A word on this clonotype: Antigen: not known.

The receptor was derived from a man between 45 and 60 years old who received an inactivated influenza vaccine. The sequenced sample was CD4+ T cells sorted from PBMCs, obtained 4 to 6 days after vaccination.

The CDR3 DNA follows: TGTGCCAGCAAGTCACCGTCCACAGATACGCAGTATTTT. Its translation is CASKSPSTDTQYF. The V and J genes are TRBV7-2 and TRBJ2-3; no clear D. This CDR3 is 13 amino acids long. Trimming left V 7 bases short and J 2 bases short, with 10 bases between. The V gene's germline CDR1 is SGHTA and CDR2 FQGNSA.